This T cell receptor beta chain is from a study of T cell responses to AZD1222 COVID-19 vaccine. Study observations and caveats: Spike-specific TCR breadth and depth grew following two AZD1222 doses. Donors were chiefly white British, with a greater number of females, and clonal diversity was perhaps underestimated.

V shed 4 bases, J shed 5 bases, and the junction held 8 bases outside the gene matches. The length of the CDR3 is 15 residues. CDR1 is LGHDT, CDR2 YNNKEL, per germline (reference sequence). This clone appeared a single time. Its target is not known. Second doses were pooled across both intervals (about 4 or about 12 weeks). Only in-frame clones appear in the TCRdb table, and some are missing; sequencing was by immunoSEQ multiplex PCR. The sample lists 150,000 to 200,000 clones, 92% occurring once. The sequences come from peripheral blood, collected 28 days after the second AZD1222 dose. The chain combines TRBV3-1 (or the pseudogene TRBV3-2) with TRBJ2-7; TRBD1 aligns across 10 bases. This receptor was taken from an adult who received the AZD1222 COVID-19 vaccine. CDR3 amino acids: CASSPIRTGGNEQYF. The CDR3 coding sequence is TGTGCCAGCAGCCCTATTAGGACAGGGGGGAACGAGCAGTACTTC.